What follows describes a single TCR beta chain. The sample originates from a study of technical replicates of blood from a handful of donors. Trimming took 7 bases from V and 6 from J, leaving 18 bases between them. Germline CDR1 and CDR2: MNHEY and SMNVEV (reference sequence). This CDR3 spans 14 amino acids. Method: immunoSEQ multiplex PCR; TCRdb's copy keeps in-frame clones and lacks some. The sample holds about 93,000 clones; around 95% are singletons and the top ten take about 0.25%. The sequenced material came from T cells isolated from PBMCs. J is TRBJ1-2 and V is TRBV27; unclear D gene. The source of this sequence is a human donor in good health. The CDR3 DNA is TGTGCCAGCAAATCTTTGACACAGAAAAATGGCTACACCTTC. Translation: CASKSLTQKNGYTF.